The following is a TCR beta chain sequence with its context. The sample holds one count of this clone. Its antigen is unknown. No quality values exist for individual bases; no much larger clone is one base distant. Deletion took 3 bases off V and 7 bases off J, with a span of 10 bases between the germline ends. Per the germline V gene (reference sequence), MNHEY is the CDR1 and SMNVEV is the CDR2. Inclusive of the bounding cysteine and phenylalanine, the CDR3 is 13 residues long. Only the CDR3 region is kept as DNA, spanning 39 bases read in frame from base 1. TCRbeta CDR3 regions were amplified from genomic DNA by means of the immunoSEQ Assay, a bias-controlled multiplex PCR. In the original analysis: The number of nucleated cells in each sample was estimated by amplification of reference gene primers within the assay. To quantify the absolute abundance of each unique TCRbeta CDR3 rearrangement, sequence reads were collapsed and filtered. For each sample, productive Simpson clonality was calculated as the square root of Simpson's diversity index across productive rearrangements. Entries here come from immuneACCESS through TCRdb and include only in-frame sequences with V and J called. Some clones fail to appear in such tables; in the studies checked, an unresolved V gene covers under half of the shortfall, and the cause of the remainder is unknown. From that table come the V and J calls and clone size; the DNA was used to work out D and trimming. This sample has approximately 200,000 clones in its table, and approximately 90% of those were observed once. The biggest ten clones account for roughly a tenth of the sample.

The data belong to a study of blood T cell repertoires in COVID-19 (dated by TCRdb to between 2020 and 2021). Regarding the research as a whole: Collaborator samples came from the United States, Italy and Spain and covered acute and convalescent phases of COVID-19. The prospective study material was composed of cDNA or gDNA derived from T cells, B-cell-depleted T cells, or PBMCs. Deeply sampled blood TCRbeta repertoires from subjects exposed to, actively infected with, or recovered from COVID-19 were included in the dataset. The repertoires were released in a freely available public database meant as a resource for research on the immune response to SARS-CoV-2. Samples came from the ongoing ImmuneRACE study (first 160 participants) plus 1,254 subjects from 6 global collaborators. A de-identified subject ID, COVID-19 status, age in years and sex were almost always included in the sample metadata. Where available, HLA class I and class II types were obtained from metadata supplied by the sample provider rather than from assay-based typing. Results and caveats for the whole study, not just this receptor: The quantity of clinical and demographic metadata differed by source and by participant and was supplied without curation.

Enrolling through a virtual design, the prospective study's participants ranged in age from roughly 18 to 95 years and lived across roughly 24 United States geographic areas. In the prospective study, cohorts were assigned on the basis of participant-reported clinical history obtained from a screening survey and a study questionnaire. For ImmuneRACE Cohort 3, a participant was defined as recovered based on two consecutive negative NP/OP PCR tests, clearance by a healthcare professional, or resolution of symptoms. In the prospective study, whole blood, serum and a nasopharyngeal or oropharyngeal swab were collected from each participant by mobile phlebotomists. Additional blood draws and questionnaires over an approximately two-month period could optionally be provided by prospective study participants. Before DNA extraction, blood samples from the prospective study were shipped at room temperature or frozen.

The rearranged segments are TRBV27 and TRBJ2-1, with the D gene call left open. The sequencing sample was made of PBMCs or T cells enriched from blood (not recorded which). This TCR derives from a man aged 30 to 45 who had recovered from COVID-19. This receptor has the CDR3 CASSFRFQNEQFF. The nucleotide sequence is given as TGTGCCAGCAGTTTCCGGTTCCAAAATGAGCAGTTCTTC.